Described below is a single T cell receptor beta chain sequence and its context. Its antigen is undetermined. Trimming removed 3 bases at V and 2 bases at J, with 10 bases between. Germline V gene sequence: CDR1 MNHEY, CDR2 SMNVEV (reference sequence). CDR3 length: 14 residues. Both 60 Vbeta primers and 13 Jbeta primers went into the PCR. This table comes from immunoSEQ multiplex PCR, and its TCRdb copy is limited to in-frame clones, with some not included. The sample carries under 200,000 clones, 75% to 90% recorded once. These data are taken from a study of cytomegalovirus exposure and HLA in healthy donors. Study observations and caveats: The authors later found TCR association rates varying by HLA locus, with DRB1 most and HLA-C fewest. Further analysis was carried out later, and it showed several of the most significant clusters appearing linked to common viral pathogens.

The TCR originated in a male donor in good health and CMV-seronegative. The V call is TRBV27, the J call TRBJ1-2; D is undetermined. Input material: PBMCs. CDR3 loop: CASSLSRRNYGYTF. Written as DNA, the CDR3 is TGTGCCAGCAGTTTGTCCAGGAGGAACTATGGCTACACCTTC.